The T cell receptor beta chain under discussion was sequenced for a study of blood T cell repertoires in COVID-19. The data were produced by immunoSEQ multiplex PCR, yet TCRdb's version contains in-frame clones alone and is incomplete. Of more than 95,000 clones detected, around 74% appear once; the ten largest clones hold just under 20%. V shed 8 bases and J 4 bases; nucleotides not matched to a gene: 12. The CDR3 has 15 residues. Germline lookup yields CDR1 LNHDA and CDR2 SQIVND (reference sequence). This chain joins TRBV19 and TRBJ1-1, with 8 bases aligning to TRBD1. This clonotype was obtained from a woman in her 70s with acute or convalescent COVID-19. The sequencing input was peripheral blood. CDR3 in amino acids: CASAPDRVLGTEAFF. In DNA, the CDR3 is TGTGCCAGTGCCCCGGACAGGGTATTGGGCACTGAAGCTTTCTTT.